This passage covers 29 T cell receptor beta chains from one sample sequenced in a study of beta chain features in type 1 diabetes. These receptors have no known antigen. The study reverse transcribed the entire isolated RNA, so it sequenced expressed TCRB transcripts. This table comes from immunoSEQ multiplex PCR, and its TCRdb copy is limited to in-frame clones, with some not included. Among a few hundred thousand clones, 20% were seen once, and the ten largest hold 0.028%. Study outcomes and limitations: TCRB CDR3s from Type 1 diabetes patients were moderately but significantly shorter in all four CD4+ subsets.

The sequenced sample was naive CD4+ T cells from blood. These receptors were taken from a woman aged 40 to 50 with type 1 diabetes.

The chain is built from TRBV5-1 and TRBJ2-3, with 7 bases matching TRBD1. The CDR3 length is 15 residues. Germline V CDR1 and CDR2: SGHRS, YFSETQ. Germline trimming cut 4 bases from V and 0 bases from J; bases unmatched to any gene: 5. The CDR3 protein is CASSPRGLSTDTQYF. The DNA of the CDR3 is TGCGCCAGCAGCCCTAGGGGGCTGAGCACAGATACGCAGTATTTT.

The CDR3 spells CASRFRANNEKLFF. In DNA form, the CDR3 reads TGTGCCAGCAGATTCAGGGCCAATAATGAAAAACTGTTTTTT. This rearrangement joins TRBV6-6 to TRBJ1-4, with D possibly being TRBD1 (5 bases). Looked up from germline, CDR1 is MNHNY and CDR2 is SVGAGI (reference sequence). V was pared by 6 bases and J by 4 bases, with 12 bases between. The CDR3 contains 14 residues.

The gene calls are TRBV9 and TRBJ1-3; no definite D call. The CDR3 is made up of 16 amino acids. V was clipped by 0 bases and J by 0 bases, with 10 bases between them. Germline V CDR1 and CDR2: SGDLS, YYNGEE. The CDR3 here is CASSVDWRISGNTIYF. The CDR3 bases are TGTGCCAGCAGCGTAGACTGGCGGATCTCTGGAAACACCATATATTTT. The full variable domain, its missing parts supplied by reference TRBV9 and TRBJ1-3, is DSGVTQTPKHLITATGQRVTLRCSPRSGDLSVYWYQQSLDQGLQFLIQYYNGEERAKGNILERFSAQQFPDLHSELNLSSLELGDSALYFCASSVDWRISGNTIYFGEGSWLTVV.

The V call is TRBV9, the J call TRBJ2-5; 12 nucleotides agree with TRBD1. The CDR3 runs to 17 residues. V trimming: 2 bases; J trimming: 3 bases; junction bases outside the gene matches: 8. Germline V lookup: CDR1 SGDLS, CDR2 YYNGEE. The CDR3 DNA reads TGTGCCAGCAGCGTGGGCGCCGGGACAGGGGGCGAAGAGACCCAGTACTTC. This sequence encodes CASSVGAGTGGEETQYF.

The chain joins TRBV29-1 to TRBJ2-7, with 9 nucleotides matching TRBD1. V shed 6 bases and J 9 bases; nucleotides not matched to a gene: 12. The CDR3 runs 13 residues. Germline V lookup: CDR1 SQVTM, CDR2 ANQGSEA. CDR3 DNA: TGCAGCGTCAACCTGACAGGGGGGAGGTCGCAGTACTTC. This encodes CSVNLTGGRSQYF.

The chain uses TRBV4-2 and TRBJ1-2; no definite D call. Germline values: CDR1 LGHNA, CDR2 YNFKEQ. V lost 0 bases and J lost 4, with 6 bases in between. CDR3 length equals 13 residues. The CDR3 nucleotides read TGTGCCAGCAGCCAAGATTCACTCTATGGCTACACCTTC. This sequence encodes CASSQDSLYGYTF.

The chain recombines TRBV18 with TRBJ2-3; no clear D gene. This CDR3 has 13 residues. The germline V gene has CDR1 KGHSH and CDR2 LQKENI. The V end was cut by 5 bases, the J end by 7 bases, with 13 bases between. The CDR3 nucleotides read TGTGCCAGCTCATCCCTCGACACGTATACGCAGTATTTT. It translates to CASSSLDTYTQYF.

The CDR3 nucleotides read TGTGCCAGCAGTTTAGAGCAACAGAGGGATGGCTACACCTTC. This translates into CASSLEQQRDGYTF. J is TRBJ1-2 and V is TRBV28, with D hard to call. Germline-derived CDR1 and CDR2 are MDHEN and SYDVKM. The CDR3 totals 14 residues. V was shortened by 2 bases and J by 6 bases, with 13 bases between the two germline ends.

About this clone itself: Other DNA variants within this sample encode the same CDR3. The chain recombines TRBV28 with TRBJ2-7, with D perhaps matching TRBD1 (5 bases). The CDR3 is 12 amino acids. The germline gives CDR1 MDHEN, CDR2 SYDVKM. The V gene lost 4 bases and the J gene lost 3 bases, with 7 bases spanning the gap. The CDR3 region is CASSSTVYEQYF. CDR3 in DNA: TGTGCCAGCAGTTCGACAGTCTACGAGCAGTACTTC.

The CDR3 sequence is CSVLGQGNEKLFF. DNA for the CDR3: TGCAGCGTCCTGGGACAGGGAAATGAAAAACTGTTTTTT. The J gene is TRBJ1-4, the V gene TRBV29-1; 9 nucleotides line up with TRBD1. This CDR3 spans 13 amino acids. The germline V gene has CDR1 SQVTM and CDR2 ANQGSEA. The V segment lost 6 bases and the J segment 5 bases; nucleotides outside the gene matches: 4. The full variable domain, its missing parts supplied by reference TRBV29-1 and TRBJ1-4, is SAVISQKPSRDICQRGTSLTIQCQVDSQVTMMFWYRQQPGQSLTLIATANQGSEATYESGFVIDKFPISRPNLTFSTLTVSNMSPEDSSIYLCSVLGQGNEKLFFGSGTQLSVL.

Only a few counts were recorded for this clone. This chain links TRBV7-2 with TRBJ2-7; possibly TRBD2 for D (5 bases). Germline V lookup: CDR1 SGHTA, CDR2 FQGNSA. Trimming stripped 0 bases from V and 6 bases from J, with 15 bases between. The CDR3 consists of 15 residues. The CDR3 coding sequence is TGTGCCAGCAGCTTAGCGGGAGTGACAATGATCGAGCAGTACTTC. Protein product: CASSLAGVTMIEQYF. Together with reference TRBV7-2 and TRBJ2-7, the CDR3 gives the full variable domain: GAGVSQSPSNKVTEKGKDVELRCDPISGHTALYWYRQSLGQGLEFLIYFQGNSAPDKSGLPSDRFSAERTGGSVSTLTIQRTQQEDSAVYLCASSLAGVTMIEQYFGPGTRLTVT.

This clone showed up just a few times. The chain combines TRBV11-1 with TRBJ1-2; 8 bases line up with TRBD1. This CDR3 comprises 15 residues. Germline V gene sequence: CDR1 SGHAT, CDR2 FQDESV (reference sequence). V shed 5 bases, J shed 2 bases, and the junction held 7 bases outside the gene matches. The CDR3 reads CASSPTRTGNYGYTF. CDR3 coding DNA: TGTGCCAGCAGCCCAACCCGGACAGGGAACTATGGCTACACCTTC.

CDR3 nucleotides: TGTGCCAGCAGCCTTAGCGGAGAAGGCGAGCAGTACTTC. This sequence encodes CASSLSGEGEQYF. This chain joins TRBV4-2 and TRBJ2-7, with TRBD2 as a possible D gene (6 bases). V was pared by 4 bases and J by 6 bases, with 13 bases between. Germline CDR1 reads LGHNA; CDR2 reads YNFKEQ. The length of the CDR3 is 13 residues.

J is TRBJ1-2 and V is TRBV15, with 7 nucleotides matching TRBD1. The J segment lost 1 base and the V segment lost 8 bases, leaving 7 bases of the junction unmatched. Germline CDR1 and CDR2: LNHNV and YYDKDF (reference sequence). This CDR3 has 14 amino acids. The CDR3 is CATRPGQINYGYTF. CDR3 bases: TGTGCCACCCGCCCGGGACAGATTAACTATGGCTACACCTTC.

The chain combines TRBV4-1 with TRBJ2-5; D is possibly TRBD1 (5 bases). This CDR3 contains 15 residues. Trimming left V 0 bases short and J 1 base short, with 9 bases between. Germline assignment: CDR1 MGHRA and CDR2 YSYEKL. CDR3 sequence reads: CASSQDRRGQETQYF. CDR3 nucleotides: TGCGCCAGCAGCCAAGATCGTAGGGGCCAAGAGACCCAGTACTTC.

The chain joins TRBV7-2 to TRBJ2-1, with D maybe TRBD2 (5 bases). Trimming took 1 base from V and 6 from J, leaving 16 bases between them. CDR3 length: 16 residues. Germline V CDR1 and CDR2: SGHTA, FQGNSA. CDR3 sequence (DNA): TGTGCCAGCAGCTTAGAACGCATAGGACTCGGCAATGAGCAGTTCTTC. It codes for CASSLERIGLGNEQFF.

The CDR3 here is CASASENAGVGNEQFF. Written as DNA, the CDR3 is TGCGCCTCCGCCTCGGAGAACGCGGGAGTTGGCAATGAGCAGTTCTTC. The J gene is TRBJ2-1, the V gene TRBV5-1; 7 nucleotides align to TRBD2. The CDR3 spans 16 residues. CDR1 is SGHRS and CDR2 is YFSETQ in the germline V gene. V was pared by 10 bases and J by 6 bases, with 19 bases of the junction left unmatched.

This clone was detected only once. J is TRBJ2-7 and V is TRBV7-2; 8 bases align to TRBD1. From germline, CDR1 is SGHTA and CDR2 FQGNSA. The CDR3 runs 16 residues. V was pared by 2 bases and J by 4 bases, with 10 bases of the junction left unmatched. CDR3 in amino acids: CASSLSGGGNSYEQYF. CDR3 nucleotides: TGTGCCAGCAGCTTATCAGGGGGCGGCAATTCTTACGAGCAGTACTTC.

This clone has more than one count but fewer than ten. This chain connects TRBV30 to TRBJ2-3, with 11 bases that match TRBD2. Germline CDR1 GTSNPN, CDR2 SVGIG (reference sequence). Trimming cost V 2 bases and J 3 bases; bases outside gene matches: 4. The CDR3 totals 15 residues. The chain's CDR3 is CAWSLAGGRTDTQYF. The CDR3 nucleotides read TGTGCCTGGAGTCTAGCGGGAGGTAGGACAGATACGCAGTATTTT. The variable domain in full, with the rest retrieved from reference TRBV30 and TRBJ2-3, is SQTIHQWPATLVQPVGSPLSLECTVEGTSNPNLYWYRQAAGRGLQLLFYSVGIGQISSEVPQNLSASRPQDRQFILSSKKLLLSDSGFYLCAWSLAGGRTDTQYFGPGTRLTVL.

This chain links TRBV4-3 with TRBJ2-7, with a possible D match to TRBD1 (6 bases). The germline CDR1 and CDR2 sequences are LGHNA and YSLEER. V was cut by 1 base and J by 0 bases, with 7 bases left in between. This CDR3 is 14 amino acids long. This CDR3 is CASSQVQGSYEQYF. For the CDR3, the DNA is TGCGCCAGCAGCCAAGTACAGGGCTCCTACGAGCAGTACTTC.

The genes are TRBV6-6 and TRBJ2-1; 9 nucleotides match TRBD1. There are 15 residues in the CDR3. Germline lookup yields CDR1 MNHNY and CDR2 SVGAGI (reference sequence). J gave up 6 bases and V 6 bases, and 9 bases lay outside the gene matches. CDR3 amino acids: CASRGGTGRTNEQFF. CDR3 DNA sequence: TGTGCCAGCAGGGGCGGGACAGGGAGAACCAATGAGCAGTTCTTC.

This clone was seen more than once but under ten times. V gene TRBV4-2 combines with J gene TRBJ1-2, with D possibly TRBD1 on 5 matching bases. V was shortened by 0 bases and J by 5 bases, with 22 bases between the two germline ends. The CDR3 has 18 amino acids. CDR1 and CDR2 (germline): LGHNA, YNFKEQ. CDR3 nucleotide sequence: TGTGCCAGCAGCCAAGATTCCCTGGGTGACGGGGGGAGGTATGGCTACACCTTC. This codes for CASSQDSLGDGGRYGYTF.

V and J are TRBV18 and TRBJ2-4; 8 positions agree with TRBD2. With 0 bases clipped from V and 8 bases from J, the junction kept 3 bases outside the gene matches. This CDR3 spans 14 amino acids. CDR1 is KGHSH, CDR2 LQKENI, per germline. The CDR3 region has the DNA TGTGCCAGCTCACCACCGTCGGGGGGGGACATTCAGTACTTC. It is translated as CASSPPSGGDIQYF.

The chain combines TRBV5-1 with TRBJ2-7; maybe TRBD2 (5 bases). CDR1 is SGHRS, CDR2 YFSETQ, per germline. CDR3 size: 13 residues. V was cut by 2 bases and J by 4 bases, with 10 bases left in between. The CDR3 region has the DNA TGCGCCAGCAGCTTTGGTAGAGGGTACGAGCAGTACTTC. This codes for CASSFGRGYEQYF.

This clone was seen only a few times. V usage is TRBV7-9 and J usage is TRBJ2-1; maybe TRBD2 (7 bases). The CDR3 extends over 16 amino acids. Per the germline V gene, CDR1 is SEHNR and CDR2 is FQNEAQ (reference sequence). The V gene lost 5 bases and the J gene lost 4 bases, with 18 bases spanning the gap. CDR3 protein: CASSPPGGGSYNEQFF. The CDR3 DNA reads TGTGCCAGCAGCCCCCCGGGGGGCGGGAGTTACAATGAGCAGTTCTTC.

The CDR3 nucleotides are TGCGCCAGCAGCCAAGAAGGACAGGGGAAGAAGACCCAGTACTTC. Amino acids: CASSQEGQGKKTQYF. The rearrangement joins TRBV4-3 to TRBJ2-5; 9 bases fit TRBD1. The V and J ends lost 0 bases and 6 bases, in that order; junction bases with no gene match: 5. Germline V CDR1 and CDR2: LGHNA, YSLEER. The CDR3 contains 15 residues.

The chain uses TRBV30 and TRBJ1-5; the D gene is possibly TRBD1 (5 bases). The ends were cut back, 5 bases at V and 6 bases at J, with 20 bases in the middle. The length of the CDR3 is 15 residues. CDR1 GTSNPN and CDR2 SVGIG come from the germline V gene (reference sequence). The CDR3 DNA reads TGTGCCTGGGGCGGGGGGACCGCCGGTCTTCAGCCCCAGCATTTT. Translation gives CAWGGGTAGLQPQHF.

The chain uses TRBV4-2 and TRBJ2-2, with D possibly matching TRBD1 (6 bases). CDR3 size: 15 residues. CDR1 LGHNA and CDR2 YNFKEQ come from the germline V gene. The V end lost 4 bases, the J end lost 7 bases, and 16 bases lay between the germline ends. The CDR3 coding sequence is TGTGCCAGCAGCCTCGAACAGGGTACTGGCGGGGAGCTGTTTTTT. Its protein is CASSLEQGTGGELFF.

CDR3: CASGVIRTGKKEQFF. The DNA of the CDR3 is TGTGCCAGCGGAGTAATACGGACTGGGAAGAAAGAGCAGTTCTTC. The rearrangement uses TRBV28 and TRBJ2-1, with a weak D call TRBD2 (5 bases). This CDR3 contains 15 residues. Germline CDR1 and CDR2: MDHEN and SYDVKM. The V end lost 8 bases, the J end lost 10 bases, and 24 bases lay between the germline ends.